This T cell receptor (beta chain) was obtained from a study of molecular identifiers for immune sequencing clone quantification. Trimming took 7 bases from V and 6 from J, leaving 15 bases between them. CDR1 is KGHDR, CDR2 SFDVKD, per germline. This CDR3 comprises 13 residues. Study-wide results and limits: Spiked Jurkat TCR RNA equivalent to one cell was reportedly detectable in approximately 970,000 naive cells. Clonotypes topping 20 RNA copies carried over 98% of effector molecules but under 1% of naive ones.

It was with previously described methods and listed TCR primers that bulk TCR libraries were made. TCRdb analysed the PCR reads with MiXCR anew, one entry per CDR3 protein. The data hold roughly 320,000 distinct CDR3 sequences, with around a fifth observed a single time. Details on this clonotype: No antigen is known for it.

Sorting defined naive CD8 T cells as CD8+CD4-CCR7+CD45RA+. The receptor was derived from a human donor in good health. Some libraries in this study had Jurkat cell RNA spiked in. The sample consisted of naive CD8+ T cells from blood, with Jurkat cell RNA spiked in. As for subset: FACS-sorted CD8+CD4-CCR7+CD45RA+ naive T cells. The rearrangement uses TRBV24-1 and TRBJ2-7; the D gene is possibly TRBD1 (6 bases). The CDR3 spells CATRPGVRGEQYF. For the CDR3, the DNA is TGTGCCACCAGGCCAGGGGTGAGGGGCGAGCAGTACTTC.